A selection of T cell receptor beta chains follows, all from one sample in a study of shared clonotypes between healthy human individuals. Sequenced by immunoSEQ multiplex PCR; TCRdb stores in-frame clones only, minus some. Here the sample spans over 2,000,000 clones, 93% being singletons. What was sequenced was naive CD8+ T cells from PBMCs. The receptors originated from a man younger than 30 in good health. Some clones in this sample may be carry-over from other donors' samples. The CDR3 runs from the conserved cysteine through the conserved F or W. A D gene is named only where the DNA matches it firmly.

D gene	J gene	V gene	CDR3 protein
NA	TRBJ1-5	TRBV25-1	CASSEKQGQPQHF
NA	TRBJ1-1	TRBV18	CASSPNTYTEAFF
NA	TRBJ2-1	TRBV7-3	CASSLGASGIYEQFF
NA	TRBJ2-1	TRBV2	CANSIRSGLPGDEQFF
TRBD2	TRBJ2-7	TRBV4-2	CASSHFLAGGASTYEQYF
NA	TRBJ2-7	TRBV27	CASSIAGDVFPYEQYF
NA	TRBJ2-1	TRBV7-3	CASSLMGTNGNEQFF
NA	TRBJ1-5	TRBV9	CASSPAAGAQPQHF
NA	TRBJ1-5	TRBV6-5	CASSPGTWGNQPQHF
NA	TRBJ2-7	TRBV29-1	CSVSGGPYEQYF
NA	TRBJ1-1	TRBV5-6	CASSTGPNTEAFF
NA	TRBJ2-5	TRBV27	CASSPLVQETQYF
NA	TRBJ1-1	TRBV27	CASSTSVAHNTEAFF
NA	TRBJ2-7	TRBV27	CASSIDPLRVYEQYF
NA	TRBJ2-1	TRBV7-2	CASSLSRRNEQFF
NA	TRBJ2-1	TRBV7-8	CASSPKAAYNEQFF
NA	TRBJ2-1	TRBV6-1	CASSGLRRTQFF
NA	TRBJ2-2	TRBV6-5	CASRWGEGAGELFF
TRBD2	TRBJ2-2	TRBV9	CASSERGLANTGELFF
NA	TRBJ2-2	TRBV6-5	CASLARAYPGELFF
TRBD2	TRBJ2-3	TRBV5-1	CASSTMRGGLTDTQYF
TRBD1	TRBJ1-5	TRBV30	CAWTTQGIRQPQHF
TRBD1	TRBJ1-1	TRBV27	CASNIRGGQGSEAFF
NA	TRBJ1-3	TRBV7-9	CASRGGTGNTIYF
NA	TRBJ1-5	TRBV2	CASSLSGAGLGDSNQPQHF
TRBD2	TRBJ2-1	TRBV16	CASSSSRLAGGNEQFF
TRBD2	TRBJ2-2	TRBV11-1	CASSPTSGRAGELFF
NA	TRBJ2-1	TRBV15	CATSRDDRTPYPYNEQFF
TRBD2	TRBJ2-1	TRBV4-1	CASSPGLAKYNEQFF
NA	TRBJ2-7	TRBV27	CASSLRVGGTYEQYF
TRBD1	TRBJ2-7	TRBV4-3	CASSQGTGVTYEQYF
NA	TRBJ2-2	TRBV7-3	CASRPGAGELFF
TRBD1	TRBJ2-2	TRBV4-1	CASSQTTGSPGELFF
TRBD1	TRBJ1-3	TRBV5-1	CASSMGQVYGNTIYF
TRBD1	TRBJ2-7	TRBV9	CASSSHGGQTIYDEQYF
NA	TRBJ2-7	TRBV7-9	CASSLNGYYEQYF
NA	TRBJ1-1	TRBV15	CATSLTGLNTEAFF
NA	TRBJ2-1	TRBV6-4	CASSPFTSGGNYNEQFF
NA	TRBJ2-1	TRBV14	CASSQAGSGSYNEQFF
NA	TRBJ1-2	TRBV28	CASSLQGSFNYGYTF
TRBD2	TRBJ2-1	TRBV7-9	CASTTPPGLAKPSYNEQFF
TRBD1	TRBJ2-7	TRBV29-1	CSAEDPGQAPYEQYF
NA	TRBJ2-1	TRBV2	CASSLGSSSYNEQFF
NA	TRBJ2-7	TRBV6-5	CASSHDIFSSYEQYF